This TCR beta chain was observed in a study of blood T cell repertoires in COVID-19. The protocol was immunoSEQ multiplex PCR, while the TCRdb copy is restricted to in-frame clones and leaves out a portion. The table includes just under 150,000 clones, approximately 87% detected once. Sequencing was done on a sample of peripheral blood. The source is a woman in her forties or fifties with active or convalescent COVID-19.

The CDR3 DNA reads as TGTGCCAGCAGCTTAGGGTTTCGTACAGTTCGCTCTGGGGCCAACGTCCTGACTTTC. Translation: CASSLGFRTVRSGANVLTF. The gene calls are TRBV7-3 and TRBJ2-6; no clear D. Germline V CDR1 and CDR2: SGHTA, FQGTGA. The V end was cut by 2 bases, the J end by 0 bases, with 17 bases between. The CDR3 totals 19 residues.